Following are 14 T cell receptor beta chains from one sample sequenced in a study of blood T cell repertoires in COVID-19. Clones were read by immunoSEQ multiplex PCR, and TCRdb kept only the in-frame ones, dropping some. The sample contains tens of thousands of clones, around 90% of which appear only once. Specimen: peripheral blood. The source is a woman of 80 years or more with acute or convalescent COVID-19.

The J gene is TRBJ2-5, the V gene TRBV6-6; 8 bases map to TRBD1. The CDR3 sequence is 14 residues long. CDR1 and CDR2 (germline): MNHNY, SVGAGI (reference sequence). After removal of 11 bases from V and 5 bases from J, the junction contained 13 bases not matched to a gene. As DNA, the CDR3 is TGTGCCGGACGGGACAGCCGACAGGGGGAGACCCAGTACTTC. Translation gives CAGRDSRQGETQYF.

This chain's CDR3 is CASSESGLSTGELFF. CDR3 bases: TGTGCCAGCAGTGAATCAGGGTTATCGACCGGGGAGCTGTTTTTT. This chain connects TRBV6-1 to TRBJ2-2; perhaps TRBD1 as D (5 bases). The germline V gene encodes CDR1 MNHNS and CDR2 SASEGT. CDR3 length: 15 amino acids. Deletions cut 2 bases from V and 5 bases from J, with 12 bases between.

The chain uses TRBV2 and TRBJ2-3; possible D gene TRBD2, 6 bases. The CDR3 has 15 amino acids. V lost 8 bases and J lost 1, with 16 bases in between. Looked up from germline, CDR1 is SNHLY and CDR2 is FYNNEI. The CDR3 region has the DNA TGTGCCAGCTCTCCCTTCACGGGGGGCACAGATACGCAGTATTTT. Its translation: CASSPFTGGTDTQYF.

This rearrangement joins TRBV9 to TRBJ2-1; D possibly corresponds to TRBD2 (6 bases). The CDR3 runs 17 residues. Per germline, CDR1 SGDLS and CDR2 YYNGEE. The V end lost 0 bases, the J end lost 6 bases, and 19 bases lay between the germline ends. CDR3 protein: CASSVDSGLGGLNEQFF. The CDR3 DNA reads TGTGCCAGCAGCGTAGACAGCGGCCTGGGAGGTCTCAATGAGCAGTTCTTC.

The genes are TRBV5-1 and TRBJ2-2; TRBD2 agrees at 10 bases. Per germline, CDR1 SGHRS and CDR2 YFSETQ. This CDR3 contains 17 residues. After removal of 2 bases from V and 3 bases from J, the junction contained 7 bases not matched to a gene. For the CDR3, the DNA is TGCGCCAGCAGCTTCAAAGCGGGAGGGCCAGACACCGGGGAGCTGTTTTTT. It specifies CASSFKAGGPDTGELFF.

V gene TRBV7-9 combines with J gene TRBJ1-1; 9 bases are shared with TRBD1. The CDR3 extends over 15 amino acids. V lost 5 bases, J lost 0 bases, and 4 bases stayed unmatched. In germline, CDR1 is SEHNR, CDR2 FQNEAQ (reference sequence). The chain's CDR3 is CASSQTGGMNTEAFF. For the CDR3, the DNA is TGTGCCAGCAGCCAAACAGGGGGCATGAACACTGAAGCTTTCTTT.

The chain recombines TRBV5-6 with TRBJ1-1; D is unclear. V lost 2 bases and J 1 base, leaving 21 bases between the germline ends. Germline assignment: CDR1 SGHDT and CDR2 YYEEEE. This CDR3 has 18 amino acids. CDR3 nucleotide sequence: TGTGCCAGCAGCTTCTACGAAATCCTCCCGTTATCGAACACTGAAGCTTTCTTT. Encoded protein: CASSFYEILPLSNTEAFF.

In this sample, this clone turned up a few times. An end of the junction does not agree with germline; a read error may underlie this. CDR3 nucleotides: TGTGCTAGCAGCCCCGGTGGGAGCCGTTTCTACGAGCAGTACTTC. This gives the protein CASSPGGSRFYEQYF. The J gene is TRBJ2-7, the V gene TRBV7-7; TRBD2 might be the D (5 bases). The CDR3 consists of 15 residues. Germline CDR1 is SSHAT and CDR2 is FNYEAQ (reference sequence).

V and J are TRBV7-3 and TRBJ1-3; 11 bases fit TRBD1. The CDR3 sequence is 16 residues long. Germline CDR1 reads SGHTA; CDR2 reads FQGTGA. V shed 5 bases and J 4 bases; nucleotides not matched to a gene: 7. CDR3 bases: TGTGCCAGCAGCCCCGGACAGGGGGCATTGGGAAACACCATATATTTT. It translates to CASSPGQGALGNTIYF.

V usage is TRBV7-8 and J usage is TRBJ2-7; 8 bases fit TRBD1. Per germline, CDR1 SGHVS and CDR2 FQNEAQ. The CDR3 extends over 13 amino acids. V gave up 2 bases and J gave up 7 bases; unmatched junction bases: 4. The chain's CDR3 is CASSLLHRGEQYF. CDR3 sequence (DNA): TGTGCCAGCAGCTTACTCCACAGGGGGGAGCAGTACTTC.

The rearrangement links TRBV2 to TRBJ1-1; D gene ambiguous. This CDR3 has 11 residues. V was trimmed by 8 bases and J by 2 bases, leaving 6 bases between them. In germline, CDR1 is SNHLY, CDR2 FYNNEI. In DNA, the CDR3 is TGTGCCAGCGTCCTCAACACTGAAGCTTTCTTT. Its protein is CASVLNTEAFF.

The chain joins TRBV27 to TRBJ1-2, with D tentatively TRBD1 (5 bases). CDR1 and CDR2 from the germline V gene are MNHEY and SMNVEV (reference sequence). V was clipped by 6 bases and J by 4 bases, with 18 bases between them. CDR3 length: 15 amino acids. The CDR3 bases are TGTGCCAGCAGCTCCAACGCACGGAGGGGCTATGGCTACACCTTC. It codes for CASSSNARRGYGYTF.

V and J are TRBV6-1 and TRBJ1-1; TRBD1 agrees at 9 bases. This CDR3 contains 16 residues. The germline V gene encodes CDR1 MNHNS and CDR2 SASEGT. The trim removed 3 bases at V and 5 bases at J, leaving 10 bases unmatched. The CDR3 reads CASSDPPGTGRTEAFF. DNA of the CDR3: TGTGCCAGCAGTGACCCCCCCGGGACAGGGAGGACTGAAGCTTTCTTT.

This clone was detected only once. The chain has TRBV12-3 or TRBV12-4 and TRBJ1-6; D remains unclear. The CDR3 spans 13 residues. Trimming removed 1 base at V and 8 bases at J, with 6 bases between. The CDR3 spells CASSLGGDSPLHF. CDR3 nucleotides: TGTGCCAGCAGTTTAGGTGGAGATTCACCCCTCCACTTT.